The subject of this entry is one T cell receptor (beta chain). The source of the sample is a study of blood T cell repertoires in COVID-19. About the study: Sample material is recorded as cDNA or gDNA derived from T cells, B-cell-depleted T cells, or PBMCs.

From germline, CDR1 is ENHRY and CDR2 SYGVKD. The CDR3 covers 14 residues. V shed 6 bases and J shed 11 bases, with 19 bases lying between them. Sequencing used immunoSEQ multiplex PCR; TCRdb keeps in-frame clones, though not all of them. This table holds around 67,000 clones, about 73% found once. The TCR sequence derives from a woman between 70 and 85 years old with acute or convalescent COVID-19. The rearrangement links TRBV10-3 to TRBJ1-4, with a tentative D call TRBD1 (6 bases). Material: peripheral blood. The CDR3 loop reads CAIRDPSGTGKLFF. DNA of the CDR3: TGTGCCATCAGGGACCCCTCGGGTACAGGGAAACTGTTTTTT.